Shown below are 27 T cell receptor beta chains from a single sample sequenced in a study of cytomegalovirus exposure and HLA in healthy donors. PCR amplification relied on 60 Vbeta primers (plus 13 Jbeta primers). The repertoire was sequenced with immunoSEQ multiplex PCR; TCRdb's copy has only in-frame clones and lacks some. This table has roughly 180,000 clones, 75% to 80% appearing once. The sample consisted of PBMCs. The receptors were gathered from a female donor in good health and CMV-seronegative.

The chain links TRBV19 to TRBJ1-1; the D is unclear. Trimming left V 5 bases short and J 0 bases short, with 10 bases between. Germline CDR1 is LNHDA and CDR2 is SQIVND (reference sequence). There are 14 residues in the CDR3. This CDR3 is CASSPTAMNTEAFF. The CDR3 nucleotides are TGTGCCAGTAGTCCTACAGCTATGAACACTGAAGCTTTCTTT.

V and J are TRBV5-6 and TRBJ2-7, with TRBD1 as a possible D gene (5 bases). There are 13 residues in the CDR3. Trimming took off 1 base at V and 7 bases at J, with 12 bases between the two ends. Per the germline V gene, CDR1 is SGHDT and CDR2 is YYEEEE. The CDR3 reads CASSLRGQREQYF. The CDR3, as DNA: TGTGCCAGCAGCTTGAGGGGTCAACGGGAGCAGTACTTC.

This chain uses TRBV7-8 with TRBJ1-2, with D perhaps matching TRBD1 (6 bases). The CDR3 is 13 amino acids. Trimming shortened V by 6 bases and J by 4 bases, and 12 bases separated the two germline ends. In germline, CDR1 is SGHVS, CDR2 FQNEAQ. The CDR3 region is CASSVQGRYGYTF. In nucleotides, the CDR3 is TGTGCCAGCAGTGTTCAGGGGCGCTATGGCTACACCTTC.

The chain carries TRBV7-2 and TRBJ1-5; D gene ambiguous. Trimming removed 0 bases from V and 7 bases from J, with 7 bases in between. CDR1 is SGHTA, CDR2 FQGNSA, per germline. CDR3 length equals 13 residues. Written as DNA, the CDR3 is TGTGCCAGCAGCTTAGCGCTAGGCCAGCCCCAGCATTTT. It translates to CASSLALGQPQHF.

This clone has a handful of counts. CDR3 DNA: TGCGCCAGCAGCCAAGATCCAGGGCCCCAACGGTATTCACCCCTCCACTTT. This sequence encodes CASSQDPGPQRYSPLHF. The chain links TRBV4-1 to TRBJ1-6, with a possible D match to TRBD1 (5 bases). This CDR3 comprises 17 residues. V lost 0 bases and J lost 8, with 17 bases in between. The V gene's germline CDR1 is MGHRA and CDR2 YSYEKL.

The V and J genes are TRBV28 and TRBJ2-3; the match to TRBD2 covers 7 bases. The CDR3 is 12 amino acids. J was trimmed by 6 bases and V by 10 bases; bases with no gene match: 7. Germline V gives CDR1 MDHEN, CDR2 SYDVKM. CDR3 coding DNA: TGTGCCACCATGGTGACTAGCGATACGCAGTATTTT. Translated, it gives CATMVTSDTQYF.

The V and J genes are TRBV11-2 and TRBJ2-3, with D perhaps matching TRBD2 (7 bases). The CDR3 is 18 amino acids. Trimming cost V 1 base and J 1 base, with 18 bases left between them. Germline CDR1 SGHAT, CDR2 FQNNGV. The CDR3 sequence: CASSLGTHWGGGTDTQYF. CDR3 coding DNA: TGTGCCAGCAGCTTAGGAACTCACTGGGGGGGCGGCACAGATACGCAGTATTTT.

In this sample, this clone turned up a few times. The V call is TRBV7-2, the J call TRBJ1-5; 12 bases fit TRBD1. This CDR3 is built from 15 residues. Trimming removed 4 bases from V and 7 bases from J; junction bases left unmatched: 5. Germline CDR1 is SGHTA and CDR2 is FQGNSA. The CDR3 reads CASSSGQGAQQPQHF. As DNA, the CDR3 is TGTGCCAGCAGCTCGGGACAGGGGGCGCAGCAGCCCCAGCATTTT. The variable domain in full, completed from reference TRBV7-2 and TRBJ1-5, reads GAGVSQSPSNKVTEKGKDVELRCDPISGHTALYWYRQSLGQGLEFLIYFQGNSAPDKSGLPSDRFSAERTGGSVSTLTIQRTQQEDSAVYLCASSSGQGAQQPQHFGDGTRLSIL.

This chain connects TRBV4-1 to TRBJ2-1, with TRBD2 matching over 14 bases. J lost 8 bases, V lost 5 bases, and 8 bases had no gene match. Germline CDR1 is MGHRA and CDR2 is YSYEKL. This CDR3 comprises 16 residues. This CDR3 reads CASSSPGLAGGDEQFF. CDR3 coding DNA: TGCGCCAGCAGCTCCCCTGGACTAGCGGGGGGAGATGAGCAGTTCTTC.

Notes on this clone: The same CDR3 also results from other DNA sequences found in this sample. The V and J genes are TRBV2 and TRBJ1-2; D is perhaps TRBD1 (5 bases). V lost 1 base, J lost 2 bases, and 5 bases lay in between. Germline CDR1 SNHLY, CDR2 FYNNEI. The CDR3 spans 13 residues. The CDR3 region has the DNA TGTGCCAGCAGTGAAGACAGGAACTATGGCTACACCTTC. Translated: CASSEDRNYGYTF.

The chain links TRBV5-4 to TRBJ1-1, with a weak D call TRBD1 (5 bases). The CDR3 is made up of 15 amino acids. V was clipped by 0 bases and J by 3 bases, with 12 bases between them. Germline V gene data show CDR1 as SGHNT and CDR2 as YYREEE (reference sequence). CDR3 loop: CASSLGGGVDTEAFF. The CDR3 DNA follows: TGTGCCAGCAGCTTGGGAGGAGGGGTGGACACTGAAGCTTTCTTT.

The chain has TRBV9 and TRBJ1-4, with TRBD1 matching over 7 bases. V shed 3 bases, J shed 8 bases, and the junction held 7 bases outside the gene matches. Germline loops: CDR1 SGDLS, CDR2 YYNGEE. The CDR3 is 14 amino acids. The CDR3 sequence is CASSDRGTGEKLFF. The DNA for the CDR3 is TGTGCCAGCAGCGACAGGGGTACTGGGGAAAAACTGTTTTTT.

The sample holds one count of this clone. This rearrangement joins TRBV7-6 to TRBJ2-5, with a possible D match to TRBD2 (6 bases). Germline-derived CDR1 and CDR2 are SGHVS and FNYEAQ. The CDR3 has 14 residues. Trimming removed 4 bases at V and 5 bases at J, with 14 bases between. In nucleotides, the CDR3 is TGTGCCAGCAGCTGGCGACTAGGTCGGGAGACCCAGTACTTC. Its translation is CASSWRLGRETQYF.

The gene calls are TRBV11-3 and TRBJ2-5; perhaps TRBD2 as D (5 bases). The J call is uncertain, as TRBJ2-7 better fits the DNA end. In germline, CDR1 is SGHNT, CDR2 YENEEA. CDR3 length: 15 amino acids. CDR3 sequence (DNA): TGTGCCAGCAGCCGGGAAGTAGGACGCTCCTACGAGCAGTACTTC. Residues: CASSREVGRSYEQYF.

This rearrangement joins TRBV2 to TRBJ1-1; D is unresolved. CDR3 size: 12 residues. Trimming pared 7 bases from V and 3 bases from J, leaving 9 bases between. Per germline, CDR1 SNHLY and CDR2 FYNNEI. CDR3 sequence (DNA): TGTGCCAGCAAAGGAGACCACACTGAAGCTTTCTTT. It codes for CASKGDHTEAFF.

The genes are TRBV29-1 and TRBJ2-1; 9 nucleotides line up with TRBD2. V gave up 6 bases and J gave up 6 bases; unmatched junction bases: 12. CDR3 length: 15 residues. The germline CDR1 and CDR2 sequences are SQVTM and ANQGSEA. The DNA of the CDR3 is TGCAGCGTATCCACGGTAGCGGGAGTAGGCAATGAGCAGTTCTTC. Translating it yields CSVSTVAGVGNEQFF.

Only one count was recorded for this clone. The J gene is TRBJ2-2, the V gene TRBV2; D uncertain. The CDR3 extends over 15 amino acids. Germline loops: CDR1 SNHLY, CDR2 FYNNEI. Trimming took off 5 bases at V and 1 base at J, with 11 bases between the two ends. The CDR3 here is CASSPSLGNTGELFF. The DNA for the CDR3 is TGTGCCAGCAGTCCGAGTCTTGGGAACACCGGGGAGCTGTTTTTT. Combining the CDR3 with reference TRBV2 and TRBJ2-2 gives the whole variable domain EPEVTQTPSHQVTQMGQEVILRCVPISNHLYFYWYRQILGQKVEFLVSFYNNEISEKSEIFDDQFSVERPDGSNFTLKIRSTKLEDSAMYFCASSPSLGNTGELFFGEGSRLTVL.

The V and J genes are TRBV27 and TRBJ2-1, with 8 bases lining up with TRBD2. Looked up from germline, CDR1 is MNHEY and CDR2 is SMNVEV (reference sequence). V was clipped by 7 bases and J by 7 bases; unmatched bases: 12. This CDR3 spans 15 amino acids. CDR3 loop: CASTFGASGFNEQFF. The CDR3 coding sequence is TGTGCCAGCACCTTCGGGGCTAGCGGGTTTAATGAGCAGTTCTTC.

The CDR3 bases are TGCGCCAGCAGCCAAGGAGGGAACTCCTACAATGAGCAGTTCTTC. Protein sequence: CASSQGGNSYNEQFF. This sequence joins TRBV5-1 and TRBJ2-1, with D possibly being TRBD2 (6 bases). This CDR3 is 15 amino acids long. Germline CDR1 is SGHRS and CDR2 is YFSETQ. V was pared by 4 bases and J by 0 bases, with 11 bases between.

The V and J genes are TRBV7-8 and TRBJ1-1; D not certain. The CDR3 extends over 12 amino acids. V shed 2 bases and J shed 7 bases, with 8 bases lying between them. CDR1 and CDR2 from the germline V gene are SGHVS and FQNEAQ. The CDR3 loop is CASSLISGEAFF. The CDR3 nucleotides read TGTGCCAGCAGCTTAATCAGCGGTGAAGCTTTCTTT.

V and J are TRBV29-1 and TRBJ2-7; 7 positions match TRBD1. CDR1 is SQVTM and CDR2 is ANQGSEA in the germline V gene. CDR3 length equals 14 residues. After removal of 1 base from V and 6 bases from J, the junction contained 9 bases not matched to a gene. The CDR3 bases are TGCAGCGTTGAAGTCGGACAGGTTGTAGGCGAGCAGTACTTC. Protein product: CSVEVGQVVGEQYF.

This clone occurred once. This chain uses TRBV6-6 with TRBJ1-5, with TRBD1 as a possible D gene (5 bases). The ends were cut back, 10 bases at V and 1 base at J, with 17 bases in the middle. The germline CDR1 and CDR2 sequences are MNHNY and SVGAGI (reference sequence). CDR3 size: 15 residues. CDR3 in amino acids: CATGPRGGSNQPQHF. CDR3 coding DNA: TGTGCCACCGGTCCGCGGGGCGGCAGCAATCAGCCCCAGCATTTT.

This clone was picked up one time. The J gene is TRBJ2-1, the V gene TRBV5-4; D may be TRBD2 (7 bases). The CDR3 totals 15 residues. The germline V and J ends were trimmed by 4 bases and 9 bases, with 20 bases remaining between them. CDR1 is SGHNT, CDR2 YYREEE, per germline (reference sequence). The CDR3 loop is CASSPDGGGLTEQFF. The CDR3 nucleotides are TGTGCCAGCAGCCCGGATGGCGGGGGCTTGACTGAGCAGTTCTTC.

This chain joins TRBV2 and TRBJ1-4, with D perhaps TRBD1 (5 bases). The V end lost 1 base, the J end lost 10 bases, and 10 bases lay between the germline ends. CDR3 size: 13 residues. Germline V gene sequence: CDR1 SNHLY, CDR2 FYNNEI. The CDR3 region is CASSEGTSGKLFF. The DNA of the CDR3 is TGTGCCAGCAGTGAAGGGACATCGGGAAAACTGTTTTTT.

The rearrangement links TRBV7-2 to TRBJ2-1, with D unclear. CDR1 is SGHTA, CDR2 FQGNSA, per germline. This CDR3 comprises 13 residues. V dropped 4 bases and J dropped 12 bases, with 16 bases sitting between them. DNA for the CDR3: TGTGCCAGCAGCTACAATCGACATGGCAGGCAGTTCTTC. Translation: CASSYNRHGRQFF.

This clone was seen only a few times. J is TRBJ1-1 and V is TRBV11-3, with a possible D match to TRBD1 (5 bases). The CDR3 totals 14 residues. Per germline, CDR1 SGHNT and CDR2 YENEEA. Trimming cost V 1 base and J 7 bases, with 13 bases left between them. CDR3 loop: CASSLASTGGEAFF. CDR3 nucleotides: TGTGCCAGCAGCTTAGCGAGTACAGGTGGTGAAGCTTTCTTT.

This clone was seen only a few times. The chain carries TRBV5-1 and TRBJ2-3, with 8 bases matching TRBD2. In germline, CDR1 is SGHRS, CDR2 YFSETQ. The CDR3 spans 17 residues. V lost 0 bases, J lost 6 bases, and 12 bases stayed unmatched. CDR3 in DNA: TGCGCCAGCAGCTTGGCGGGGGCTAGCGGGCCGCTGGATACGCAGTATTTT. Encoded protein: CASSLAGASGPLDTQYF.